This T cell receptor (beta chain) originates from a study of identifying expanded T cells in peripheral blood. Findings and limits, study-wide: Technical replicates showed about 1.1 changed clones; around 2 weeks 15 to 20; four weeks 19. Clone count variance between approximately two-week samples rose with total template count.

V shed 4 bases, J shed 5 bases, and the junction held 8 bases outside the gene matches. Germline CDR1 is LGHNA and CDR2 is YNFKEQ. This CDR3 region has 15 residues. Note on this clone: What it binds is unknown.

No infections or other immune events were documented during collection. Profiled with immunoSEQ multiplex PCR; TCRdb holds only in-frame clones, not every one. The sample includes some 78,000 clones, more than 75% of them seen just once. The sequence was obtained from a person aged 18 to 69 in good health. This sequence joins TRBV4-2 and TRBJ2-1, with 7 bases matching TRBD1. Sequencing used blood. The CDR3: CASSRRQGFNNEQFF. CDR3 DNA sequence: TGTGCCAGCAGCCGGCGACAGGGATTCAACAATGAGCAGTTCTTC.